The present T cell receptor (beta chain) was sequenced within a study of CD8 T cells in ankylosing spondylitis. This clonotype has just a few counts. The antigen remains unidentified. Library preparation for TCR beta used quantitative 5'-RACE with molecular barcodes. TCRdb ran MiXCR on the 5' RACE reads and lists one entry per CDR3 protein. The sample lists 380,000 or so distinct CDR3 sequences, roughly 20% occurring once. CDR3 size: 15 residues. Germline V lookup: CDR1 SGHRS, CDR2 YFSETQ. Trimming removed 0 bases at V and 2 bases at J, with 9 bases between. General study results and limits: Eight highly homologous variants formed a TCR beta motif that appeared characteristic of ankylosing spondylitis blood. Disease-linked clones were reportedly significantly enriched in matched ankylosing spondylitis synovial fluid. Disease-linked clones bore a CD8+ phenotype, appearing relatively rarely in peripheral blood.

The V call is TRBV5-1, the J call TRBJ2-1; D is unclear. The specimen was blood, either unsorted or a sorted T cell fraction (not recorded which). The sequence was collected from a male donor with ankylosing spondylitis or in good health (not recorded which). The CDR3 bases are TGCGCCAGCAGCTTGGTGGGCTCCCCCTACAATGAGCAGTTCTTC. This codes for CASSLVGSPYNEQFF.